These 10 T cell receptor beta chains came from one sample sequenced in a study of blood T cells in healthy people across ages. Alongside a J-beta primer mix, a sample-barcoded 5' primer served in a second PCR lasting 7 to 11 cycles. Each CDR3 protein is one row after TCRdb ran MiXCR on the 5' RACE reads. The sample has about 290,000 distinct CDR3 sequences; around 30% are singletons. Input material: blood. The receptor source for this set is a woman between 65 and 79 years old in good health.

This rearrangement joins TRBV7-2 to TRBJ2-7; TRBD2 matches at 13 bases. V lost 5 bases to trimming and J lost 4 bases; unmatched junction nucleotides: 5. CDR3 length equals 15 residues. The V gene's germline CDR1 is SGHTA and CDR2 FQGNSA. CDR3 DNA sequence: TGTGCCAGCAGCCGAACGACTAGCGGGAGGTACGAGCAGTACTTC. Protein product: CASSRTTSGRYEQYF.

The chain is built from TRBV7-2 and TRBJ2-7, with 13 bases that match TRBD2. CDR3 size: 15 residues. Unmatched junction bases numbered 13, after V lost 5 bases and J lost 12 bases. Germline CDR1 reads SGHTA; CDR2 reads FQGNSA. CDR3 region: CASSPTRTSGSRRYF. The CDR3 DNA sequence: TGTGCCAGCAGCCCGACCAGGACTAGCGGGAGTCGACGGTACTTC.

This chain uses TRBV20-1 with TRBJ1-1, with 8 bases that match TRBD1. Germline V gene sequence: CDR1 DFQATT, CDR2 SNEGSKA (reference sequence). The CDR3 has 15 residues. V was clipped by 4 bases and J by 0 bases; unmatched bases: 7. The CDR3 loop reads CSAIPGTGLNTEAFF. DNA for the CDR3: TGCAGTGCTATTCCCGGGACAGGTCTGAACACTGAAGCTTTCTTT.

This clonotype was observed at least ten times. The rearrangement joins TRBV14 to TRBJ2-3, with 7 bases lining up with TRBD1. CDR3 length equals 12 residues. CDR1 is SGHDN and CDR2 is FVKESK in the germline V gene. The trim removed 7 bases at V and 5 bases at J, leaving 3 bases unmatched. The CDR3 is CASTYRGDTQYF. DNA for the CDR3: TGTGCCAGCACCTACAGGGGAGATACGCAGTATTTT.

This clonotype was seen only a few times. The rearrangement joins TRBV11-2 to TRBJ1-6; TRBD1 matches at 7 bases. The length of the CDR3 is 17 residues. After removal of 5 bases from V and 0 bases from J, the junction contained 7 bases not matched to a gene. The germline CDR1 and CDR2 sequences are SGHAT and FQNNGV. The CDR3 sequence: CASSPGTVSSYNSPLHF. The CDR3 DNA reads TGTGCCAGCAGCCCCGGGACAGTGAGCTCCTATAATTCACCCCTCCACTTT.

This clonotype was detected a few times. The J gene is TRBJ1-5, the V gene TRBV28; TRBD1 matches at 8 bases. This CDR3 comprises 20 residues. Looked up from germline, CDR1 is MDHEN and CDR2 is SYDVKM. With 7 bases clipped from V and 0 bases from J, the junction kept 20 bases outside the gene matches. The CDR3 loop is CASTTGLGQGMGGSNQPQHF. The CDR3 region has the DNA TGTGCCAGCACCACTGGCCTTGGACAGGGTATGGGGGGTAGCAATCAGCCCCAGCATTTT.

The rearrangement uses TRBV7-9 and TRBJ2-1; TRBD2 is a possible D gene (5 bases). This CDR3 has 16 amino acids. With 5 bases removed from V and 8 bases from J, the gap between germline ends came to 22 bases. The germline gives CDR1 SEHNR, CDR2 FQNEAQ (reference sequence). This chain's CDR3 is CASSPRRTGSSDEQFF. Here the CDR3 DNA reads TGTGCCAGCAGCCCACGGCGGACGGGAAGTTCGGATGAGCAGTTCTTC.

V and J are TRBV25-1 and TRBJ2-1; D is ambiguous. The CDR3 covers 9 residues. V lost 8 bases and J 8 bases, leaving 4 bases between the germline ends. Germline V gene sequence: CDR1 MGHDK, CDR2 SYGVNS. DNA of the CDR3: TGTGCCAGCCTCGATGAGCAGTTCTTC. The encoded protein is CASLDEQFF. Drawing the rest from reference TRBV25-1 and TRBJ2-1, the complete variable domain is EADIYQTPRYLVIGTGKKITLECSQTMGHDKMYWYQQDPGMELHLIHYSYGVNSTEKGDLSSESTVSRIRTEHFPLTLESARPSHTSQYLCASLDEQFFGPGTRLTVL.

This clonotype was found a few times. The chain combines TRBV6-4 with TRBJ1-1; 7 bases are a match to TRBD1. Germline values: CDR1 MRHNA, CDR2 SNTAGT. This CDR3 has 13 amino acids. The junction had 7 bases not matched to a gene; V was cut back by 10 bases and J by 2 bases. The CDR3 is CATRQGPNTEAFF. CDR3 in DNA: TGTGCCACGCGACAGGGTCCAAACACTGAAGCTTTCTTT.

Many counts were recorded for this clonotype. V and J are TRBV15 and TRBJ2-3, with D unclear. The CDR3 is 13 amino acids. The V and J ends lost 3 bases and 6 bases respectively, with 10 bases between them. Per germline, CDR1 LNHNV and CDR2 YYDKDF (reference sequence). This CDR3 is CATSRDGSDTQYF. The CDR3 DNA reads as TGTGCCACCAGCAGGGATGGATCGGATACGCAGTATTTT. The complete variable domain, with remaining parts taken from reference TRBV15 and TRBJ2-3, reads DAMVIQNPRYQVTQFGKPVTLSCSQTLNHNVMYWYQQKSSQAPKLLFHYYDKDFNNEADTPDNFQSRRPNTSFCFLDIRSPGLGDTAMYLCATSRDGSDTQYFGPGTRLTVL.